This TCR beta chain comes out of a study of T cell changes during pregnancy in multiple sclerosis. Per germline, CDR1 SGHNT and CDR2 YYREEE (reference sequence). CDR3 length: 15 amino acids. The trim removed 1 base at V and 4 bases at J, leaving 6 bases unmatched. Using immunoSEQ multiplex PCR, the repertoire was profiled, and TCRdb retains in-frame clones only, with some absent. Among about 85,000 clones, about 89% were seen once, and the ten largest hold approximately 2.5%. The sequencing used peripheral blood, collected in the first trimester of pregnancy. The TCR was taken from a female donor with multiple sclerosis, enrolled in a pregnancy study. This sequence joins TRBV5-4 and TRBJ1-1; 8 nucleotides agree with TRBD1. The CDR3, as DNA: TGTGCCAGCAGCTTGAAACCCACAGGGGGCACTGAAGCTTTCTTT. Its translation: CASSLKPTGGTEAFF.